A selection of T cell receptor beta chains follows, all from one sample in a study of OX40 agonist ivuxolimab in advanced cancers. Method: immunoSEQ multiplex PCR; TCRdb's copy keeps in-frame clones and lacks some. This table has 50,000 to 70,000 clones, more than 75% appearing once. The specimen comprised CD4+ or CD8+ T cells sorted from blood, sampled in a trial of the OX40 agonist ivuxolimab. These receptors were collected from an adult with an advanced solid tumor such as melanoma, head and neck, liver or kidney cancer. The CDR3 runs from the conserved cysteine through the conserved F or W. D genes are given only for firm matches. Clone size, where shown, is once, few, many, or a class for clones that have expanded.

j_call	v_call	d_call	clone_size	cdr3_nt	cdr3_aa
TRBJ2-7	TRBV7-2	.	.	TGTGCCAGCAGCTTAGTAGACGAGCAGTACTTC	CASSLVDEQYF
TRBJ2-1	TRBV20-1	.	.	TGCAGTGCTAGAGATAGGAATGAGCAGTTCTTC	CSARDRNEQFF
TRBJ2-5	TRBV4-2	.	.	TGTGCCAGCAGCCAAGAGGGGCAAGGGGAGACCCAGTACTTC	CASSQEGQGETQYF
TRBJ2-1	TRBV28	.	.	TGTGCCAGCAGTCCCCCCCCCGATGAGCAGTTCTTC	CASSPPPDEQFF
TRBJ2-7	TRBV21-1	.	few	TGTGCCAGCAGCCGACGACAGGGTACCCACGAGCAGTACTTC	CASSRRQGTHEQYF
TRBJ1-1	TRBV10-3	TRBD1	.	TGTGCCGCCCGGGACAGTCCCTACACTGAAGCTTTCTTT	CAARDSPYTEAFF
TRBJ1-4	TRBV2	.	.	TGTGCCACCTACCCTGGCGGGTTGGATGAAAAACTGTTTTTT	CATYPGGLDEKLFF
TRBJ2-1	TRBV28	TRBD1	.	TGTGCCAGCAGTTACAGGGGGCCCTACAATGAGCAGTTCTTC	CASSYRGPYNEQFF
TRBJ2-7	TRBV4-2	TRBD2	once	TGTGCCAGCAGCCAAGCGGGGACTAGCGCCTACGAGCAGTACTTC	CASSQAGTSAYEQYF
TRBJ2-7	TRBV2	.	.	TGTGCCAGCAGTGATAGTTCTAGACCCAGCTACGAGCAGTACTTC	CASSDSSRPSYEQYF
TRBJ1-2	TRBV6-5	.	.	TGTGCCAGCATGAGGGGGGGCCGTGGCTACACCTTC	CASMRGGRGYTF
TRBJ2-7	TRBV10-3	.	once	TGTGCCATCAGTGCATCCCCGACCTACGAGCAGTACTTC	CAISASPTYEQYF
TRBJ1-3	TRBV4-1	TRBD1	.	TGCACCAGCAGCCGATACCGGGACAGGGGGATCTCTGGAAACACCATATATTTT	CTSSRYRDRGISGNTIYF
TRBJ2-2	TRBV28	.	.	TGTGCCAGCAGTTTTACAGACCTCGCGAACACCGGGGAGCTGTTTTTT	CASSFTDLANTGELFF
TRBJ2-1	TRBV28	.	once	TGTGCCAGCAGTTCGGCGGAGGACTACCGGAATGAGCAGTTCTTC	CASSSAEDYRNEQFF
TRBJ2-1	TRBV7-7	.	.	TGTGCTAGCAGCGCGGGGCGGGATTCAAACAATGAGCAGTTCTTC	CASSAGRDSNNEQFF
TRBJ2-1	TRBV4-1	.	.	TGCGCCAGCAGCCCCGGGCCGTCGTCGACCTACAATGAGCAGTTCTTC	CASSPGPSSTYNEQFF
TRBJ1-5	TRBV27	.	.	TGTGCCAGCAGTTCATATAGCAATCAGCCCCAGCATTTT	CASSSYSNQPQHF
TRBJ2-5	TRBV2	.	.	TGTGCCAGCATACTCAGCCAAGAGACCCAGTACTTC	CASILSQETQYF
TRBJ2-7	TRBV6-1	.	.	TGTGCCAGCAGTACAGGGTCTCGGTTCGAGCAGTACTTC	CASSTGSRFEQYF
TRBJ1-5	TRBV11-2	.	.	TGTGCCAGCAGCTTGACCGAAGTTCAGCCCCAGCATTTT	CASSLTEVQPQHF
TRBJ1-2	TRBV19	TRBD1	.	TGTGCCAGTAGTACCCTTACAGGGGCAAACTATGGCTACACCTTC	CASSTLTGANYGYTF
TRBJ1-2	TRBV27	.	.	TGTGCCAGCAGTTCTCCGGGGGATAACTATGGCTACACCTTC	CASSSPGDNYGYTF
TRBJ2-2	TRBV5-4	TRBD2	.	TGTGCCAGCAGCTTGACCGGGACGGGGGGCACCGGGGAGCTGTTTTTT	CASSLTGTGGTGELFF
TRBJ2-1	TRBV4-3	TRBD2	.	TGCGCCAGCAGCCAAGATCAAGGACTAGCGGGGGGCTACAATGAGCAGTTCTTC	CASSQDQGLAGGYNEQFF
TRBJ1-3	TRBV28	.	few	TGTGCCAGCACCACAGGGTGGGCAAGCTTCTCTGGAAACACCATATATTTT	CASTTGWASFSGNTIYF
TRBJ2-1	TRBV7-9	TRBD2	.	TGTGCCAGCAGCTTTAGCGGGACTATGGATGAGCAGTTCTTC	CASSFSGTMDEQFF
TRBJ2-2	TRBV4-1	.	.	TGCGCCAGCAGCCAGAAAGGCTACCCGAACACCGGGGAGCTGTTTTTT	CASSQKGYPNTGELFF
TRBJ1-1	TRBV18	.	.	TGTGCCAGCTCACCATACGACACCCCAACTGAAGCTTTCTTT	CASSPYDTPTEAFF
TRBJ2-2	TRBV4-2	.	.	TGTGCCAGCAGCTTCTACCGGGACTCAGAACAAGGTACCGGGGAGCTGTTTTTT	CASSFYRDSEQGTGELFF
TRBJ2-1	TRBV27	TRBD2	.	TGTGCCAGCAGTTTAGGACTCCTAGCGGGAGGTAACAATGAGCAGTTCTTC	CASSLGLLAGGNNEQFF
TRBJ2-5	TRBV11-1	TRBD1	.	TGTGCCAGCAGCTTTGGGACAGGGATGGAGGGGACCCAGTACTTC	CASSFGTGMEGTQYF
TRBJ2-7	TRBV6-1	.	.	TGTGCCAGCAGTGAACCAGGGACCTACGAGCAGTACTTC	CASSEPGTYEQYF
TRBJ2-7	TRBV29-1	TRBD1	.	TGCAGCGTTGAAGTTTGGGACAGGCTTTTATACGAGCAGTACTTC	CSVEVWDRLLYEQYF
TRBJ2-2	TRBV2	TRBD2	.	TGTGCCAGCGACGCGGGGGTAGGCGGGGAGCTGTTTTTT	CASDAGVGGELFF
TRBJ2-1	TRBV14	.	.	TGTGCCAGCAGCCAGCTCGGTGGCCGTGAGCAGTTCTTC	CASSQLGGREQFF
TRBJ1-4	TRBV28	TRBD1	.	TGTGCCAGCAGTCCAGACAGGGGTGATGAAAAACTGTTTTTT	CASSPDRGDEKLFF
TRBJ1-1	TRBV13	.	.	TGTGCCAGCAGCCCTACCCGGACAATGAACACTGAAGCTTTCTTT	CASSPTRTMNTEAFF
TRBJ1-1	TRBV25-1	TRBD1	.	TGTGCCAGCATTATGACAGGGGGCAACACTGAAGCTTTCTTT	CASIMTGGNTEAFF
TRBJ1-4	TRBV7-9	TRBD1	.	TGTGCCAGCAGCTTAGGCGACAGGGTGCATGAAAAACTGTTTTTT	CASSLGDRVHEKLFF
TRBJ2-5	TRBV11-3	TRBD2	.	TGTGCCAGCAGCTTAGGAGTAGCGGGGGACCAAGAGACCCAGTACTTC	CASSLGVAGDQETQYF
TRBJ2-3	TRBV5-1	.	.	TGCGCCAGCAGCTCAACCCAAGATTCTTCTAGCACAGATACGCAGTATTTT	CASSSTQDSSSTDTQYF
TRBJ1-5	TRBV2	.	few	TGTGCCAGCAGTGAAGCCTGGGGGGCGCGTCAGCCCCAGCATTTT	CASSEAWGARQPQHF
TRBJ1-5	TRBV28	.	.	TGTGCCAGCAGTTTTATTACTGTTCAGCCCCAGCATTTT	CASSFITVQPQHF
TRBJ2-7	TRBV30	TRBD1	.	TGTGCCTGGAATCCCGACAGGGACGACGAGCAGTACTTC	CAWNPDRDDEQYF
TRBJ2-7	TRBV6-1	TRBD1	.	TGTGCCAGCAGTAGACAGGGGTTCATAGAGCAGTACTTC	CASSRQGFIEQYF
TRBJ2-7	TRBV7-2	TRBD2	.	TGTGCCAGCAGCTTAGACCGGGAGGGCGAGCAGTACTTC	CASSLDREGEQYF
TRBJ2-5	TRBV4-2	TRBD2	.	TGTGCCAGCAGCTCGCGACTTCTAGCGGGGCAAGAGACCCAGTACTTC	CASSSRLLAGQETQYF
TRBJ2-5	TRBV30	.	.	TGTGCCTGGAGTATACTACTAAGGGGGGCGAAGACCCAGTACTTC	CAWSILLRGAKTQYF